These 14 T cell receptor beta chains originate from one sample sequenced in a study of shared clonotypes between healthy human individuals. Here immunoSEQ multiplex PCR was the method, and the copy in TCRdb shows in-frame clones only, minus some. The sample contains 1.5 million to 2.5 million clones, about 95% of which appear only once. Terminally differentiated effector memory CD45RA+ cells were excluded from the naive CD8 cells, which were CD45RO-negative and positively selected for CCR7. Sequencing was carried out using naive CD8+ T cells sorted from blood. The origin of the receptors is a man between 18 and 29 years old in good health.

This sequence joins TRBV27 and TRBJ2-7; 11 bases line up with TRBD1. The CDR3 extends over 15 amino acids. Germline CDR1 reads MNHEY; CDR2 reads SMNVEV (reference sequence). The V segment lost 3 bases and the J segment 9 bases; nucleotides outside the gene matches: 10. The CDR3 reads CASSLVGTGGFAQYF. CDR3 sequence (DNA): TGTGCCAGCAGTTTGGTTGGGACAGGGGGTTTCGCGCAGTACTTC.

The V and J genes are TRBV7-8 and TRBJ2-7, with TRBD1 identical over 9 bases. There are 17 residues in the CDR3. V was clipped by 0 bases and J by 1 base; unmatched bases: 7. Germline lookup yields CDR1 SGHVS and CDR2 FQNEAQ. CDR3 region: CASSLARGTGFSYEQYF. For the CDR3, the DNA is TGTGCCAGCAGCTTAGCGAGGGGGACAGGGTTTTCCTACGAGCAGTACTTC.

CDR3 region: CASSGDRGGEQYF. CDR3 DNA sequence: TGTGCCAGCAGTGGGGACAGGGGAGGCGAGCAGTACTTC. The chain has TRBV9 and TRBJ2-7, with 10 positions matching TRBD1. The CDR3 covers 13 residues. The germline V gene encodes CDR1 SGDLS and CDR2 YYNGEE. With V trimmed by 5 bases and J by 6 bases, 5 bases remained unmatched.

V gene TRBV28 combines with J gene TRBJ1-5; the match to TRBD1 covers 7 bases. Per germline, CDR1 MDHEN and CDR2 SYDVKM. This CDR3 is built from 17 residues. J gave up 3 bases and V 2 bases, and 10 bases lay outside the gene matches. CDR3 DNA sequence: TGTGCCAGCAGTTTACTCGTCGGGACAGCCCTCAATCAGCCCCAGCATTTT. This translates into CASSLLVGTALNQPQHF. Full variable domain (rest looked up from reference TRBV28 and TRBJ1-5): DVKVTQSSRYLVKRTGEKVFLECVQDMDHENMFWYRQDPGLGLRLIYFSYDVKMKEKGDIPEGYSVSREKKERFSLILESASTNQTSMYLCASSLLVGTALNQPQHFGDGTRLSIL.

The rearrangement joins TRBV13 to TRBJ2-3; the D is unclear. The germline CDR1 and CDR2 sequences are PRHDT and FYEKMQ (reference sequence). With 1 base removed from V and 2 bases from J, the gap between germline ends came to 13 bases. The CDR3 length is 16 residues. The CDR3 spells CASSLAATSVTDTQYF. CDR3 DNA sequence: TGTGCCAGCAGCTTAGCGGCTACCTCCGTCACAGATACGCAGTATTTT.

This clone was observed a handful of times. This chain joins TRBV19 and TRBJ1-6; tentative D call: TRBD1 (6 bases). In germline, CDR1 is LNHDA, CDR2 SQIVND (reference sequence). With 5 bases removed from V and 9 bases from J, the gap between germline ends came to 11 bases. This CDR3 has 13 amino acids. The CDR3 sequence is CASSSWGASPLHF. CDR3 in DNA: TGTGCCAGTAGTTCCTGGGGGGCTTCACCCCTCCACTTT.

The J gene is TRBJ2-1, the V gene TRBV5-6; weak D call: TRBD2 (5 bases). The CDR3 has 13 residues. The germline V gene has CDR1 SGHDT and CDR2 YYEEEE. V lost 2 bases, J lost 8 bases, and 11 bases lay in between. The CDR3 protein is CASSLSGADEQFF. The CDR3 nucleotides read TGTGCCAGCAGCTTATCTGGAGCGGATGAGCAGTTCTTC.

CDR3 loop: CASSPLTQGFYEQYF. For the CDR3, the DNA is TGTGCCAGCAGCCCCCTTACCCAGGGATTCTACGAGCAGTACTTC. The J gene is TRBJ2-7, the V gene TRBV14; D might be TRBD1 (5 bases). Germline CDR1 and CDR2: SGHDN and FVKESK. This CDR3 region has 15 residues. The V end was cut by 4 bases, the J end by 3 bases, with 16 bases between.

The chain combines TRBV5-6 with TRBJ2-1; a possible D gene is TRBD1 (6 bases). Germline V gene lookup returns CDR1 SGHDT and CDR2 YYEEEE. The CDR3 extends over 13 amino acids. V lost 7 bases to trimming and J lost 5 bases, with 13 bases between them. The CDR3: CASGRQADNEQFF. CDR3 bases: TGTGCCAGCGGAAGACAGGCCGACAATGAGCAGTTCTTC.

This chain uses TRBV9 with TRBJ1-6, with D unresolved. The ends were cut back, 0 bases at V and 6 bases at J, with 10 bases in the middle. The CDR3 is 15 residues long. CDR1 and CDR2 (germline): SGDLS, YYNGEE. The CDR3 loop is CASSVGVGLNSPLHF. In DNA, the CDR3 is TGTGCCAGCAGCGTAGGGGTGGGCCTTAATTCACCCCTCCACTTT.

Here the CDR3 DNA reads TGTGCCAGCAGCTTCGGGGCTTCGGGCACTGAAGCTTTCTTT. This encodes CASSFGASGTEAFF. V and J are TRBV7-9 and TRBJ1-1, with a tentative D call TRBD1 (5 bases). The CDR3 spans 14 residues. From germline, CDR1 is SEHNR and CDR2 FQNEAQ (reference sequence). The V end lost 3 bases, the J end lost 4 bases, and 12 bases lay between the germline ends.

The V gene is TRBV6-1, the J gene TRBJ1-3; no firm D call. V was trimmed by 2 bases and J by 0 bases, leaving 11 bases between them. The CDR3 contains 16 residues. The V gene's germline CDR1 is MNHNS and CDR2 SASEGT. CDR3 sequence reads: CASSEYGRDSGNTIYF. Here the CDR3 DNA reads TGTGCCAGCAGTGAATATGGCAGAGACTCTGGAAACACCATATATTTT.

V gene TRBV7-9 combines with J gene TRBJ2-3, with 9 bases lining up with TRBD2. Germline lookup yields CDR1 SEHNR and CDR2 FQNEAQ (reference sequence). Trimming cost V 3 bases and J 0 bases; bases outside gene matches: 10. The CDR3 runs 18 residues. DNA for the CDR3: TGTGCCAGCAGCTTCCTAATACTAGCGGGTGAAAGCACAGATACGCAGTATTTT. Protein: CASSFLILAGESTDTQYF.

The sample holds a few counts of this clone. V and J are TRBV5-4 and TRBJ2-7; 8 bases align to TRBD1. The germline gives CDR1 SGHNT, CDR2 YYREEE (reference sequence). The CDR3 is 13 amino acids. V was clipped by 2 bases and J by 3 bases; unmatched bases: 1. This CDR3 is CASSFDRGYEQYF. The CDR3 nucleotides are TGTGCCAGCAGCTTCGACAGGGGCTACGAGCAGTACTTC. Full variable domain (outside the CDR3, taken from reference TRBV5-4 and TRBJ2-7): ETGVTQSPTHLIKTRGQQVTLRCSSQSGHNTVSWYQQALGQGPQFIFQYYREEENGRGNFPPRFSGLQFPNYSSELNVNALELDDSALYLCASSFDRGYEQYFGPGTRLTVT.